The 17 T cell receptor beta chains given below trace back to one sample, sequenced in a study of T cells in localized non-small cell lung cancer. Measured with immunoSEQ multiplex PCR; TCRdb has only the in-frame clones, and not every one. Of roughly 2,700 clones listed, 30% to 35% are singletons. The sequenced sample was lung tumor tissue, obtained before any cancer treatment. The origin of the receptors is a female donor aged 60 or older with stage II squamous cell lung carcinoma.

V and J are TRBV11-3 and TRBJ2-3, with TRBD2 as a possible D gene (6 bases). This CDR3 contains 16 residues. Germline CDR1 SGHNT, CDR2 YENEEA. Trimming took off 3 bases at V and 3 bases at J, with 16 bases between the two ends. The CDR3 DNA is TGTGCCAGCAGCTTTTCCCCGGGAGAAGGAACAGATACGCAGTATTTT. It is translated as CASSFSPGEGTDTQYF.

This chain uses TRBV28 with TRBJ1-1, with D possibly TRBD1 on 6 matching bases. Trimming took off 6 bases at V and 4 bases at J, with 12 bases between the two ends. Germline V gene data show CDR1 as MDHEN and CDR2 as SYDVKM. The CDR3 consists of 13 residues. The CDR3 DNA reads as TGTGCCAGCAGAATACAGGGCTCCACTGAAGCTTTCTTT. Translation gives CASRIQGSTEAFF. Complete variable domain (other parts from reference TRBV28 and TRBJ1-1): DVKVTQSSRYLVKRTGEKVFLECVQDMDHENMFWYRQDPGLGLRLIYFSYDVKMKEKGDIPEGYSVSREKKERFSLILESASTNQTSMYLCASRIQGSTEAFFGQGTRLTVV.

This clone was observed a single time. This chain uses TRBV19 with TRBJ2-2, with D unclear. Looked up from germline, CDR1 is LNHDA and CDR2 is SQIVND (reference sequence). The ends were cut back, 5 bases at V and 5 bases at J, with 15 bases in the middle. This CDR3 comprises 15 residues. The CDR3 DNA is TGTGCCAGTAGTCGGACCTTCGGGTGGACCGGGGAGCTGTTTTTT. It yields the protein CASSRTFGWTGELFF.

This clone turned up a few times. This sequence joins TRBV11-3 and TRBJ1-1; 10 bases fit TRBD1. J lost 0 bases, V lost 5 bases, and 3 bases had no gene match. The CDR3 runs to 15 residues. Germline CDR1 reads SGHNT; CDR2 reads YENEEA. The CDR3 loop is CASSRGQGMNTEAFF. CDR3 DNA: TGTGCCAGCAGCAGGGGACAGGGGATGAACACTGAAGCTTTCTTT. The whole variable domain, remainder taken from reference TRBV11-3 and TRBJ1-1, is EAGVVQSPRYKIIEKKQPVAFWCNPISGHNTLYWYLQNLGQGPELLIRYENEEAVDDSQLPKDRFSAERLKGVDSTLKIQPAELGDSAVYLCASSRGQGMNTEAFFGQGTRLTVV.

The chain combines TRBV9 with TRBJ1-2, with TRBD1 identical over 7 bases. The V and J ends lost 0 bases and 4 bases, in that order; junction bases with no gene match: 6. The CDR3 covers 15 residues. The germline V gene has CDR1 SGDLS and CDR2 YYNGEE. This CDR3 reads CASSVVGDSFYGYTF. CDR3 in DNA: TGTGCCAGCAGCGTAGTTGGGGACAGCTTCTATGGCTACACCTTC.

This rearrangement joins TRBV18 to TRBJ1-2, with 8 positions matching TRBD1. V was clipped by 5 bases and J by 3 bases; unmatched bases: 8. The germline V gene encodes CDR1 KGHSH and CDR2 LQKENI. This CDR3 comprises 15 residues. CDR3 bases: TGTGCCAGCTCATCGCGGCAACAGGGGGACTATGGCTACACCTTC. The encoded protein is CASSSRQQGDYGYTF.

This sequence joins TRBV28 and TRBJ1-4; TRBD1 is a possible D gene (5 bases). CDR3 length: 14 residues. Germline CDR1 is MDHEN and CDR2 is SYDVKM. V shed 2 bases and J shed 5 bases, with 9 bases lying between them. In DNA form, the CDR3 reads TGTGCCAGCAGTTTAGCGGGGCCGAATGAAAAACTGTTTTTT. Amino acids: CASSLAGPNEKLFF.

This clone is deemed medium-sized. V gene TRBV11-3 combines with J gene TRBJ1-6, with D perhaps TRBD1 (6 bases). Trimming removed 6 bases from V and 7 bases from J, with 13 bases in between. This CDR3 spans 14 amino acids. Germline V gene lookup returns CDR1 SGHNT and CDR2 YENEEA. The CDR3 protein is CASRSQGENSPLHF. CDR3 DNA sequence: TGTGCCAGCAGATCACAGGGCGAGAATTCACCCCTCCACTTT.

The chain employs TRBV9 and TRBJ1-3, with no clear D. With 4 bases removed from V and 4 bases from J, the gap between germline ends came to 21 bases. Germline V lookup: CDR1 SGDLS, CDR2 YYNGEE. The CDR3 runs 17 residues. The CDR3 reads CASSSPAGLKAGNTIYF. DNA for the CDR3: TGTGCCAGCAGCTCCCCGGCGGGTCTGAAGGCCGGAAACACCATATATTTT.

This clone occurred a few times. The chain carries TRBV9 and TRBJ1-3, with 10 bases aligning to TRBD1. This CDR3 is built from 20 residues. Losses at the gene ends were 3 bases for V and 4 bases for J; bases not matched to a gene: 19. Germline values: CDR1 SGDLS, CDR2 YYNGEE. CDR3 loop: CASSADFRGQGRRAGNTIYF. Here the CDR3 DNA reads TGTGCCAGCAGCGCGGACTTTAGGGGACAGGGGCGTCGGGCAGGAAACACCATATATTTT. Full variable domain (outside the CDR3, taken from reference TRBV9 and TRBJ1-3): DSGVTQTPKHLITATGQRVTLRCSPRSGDLSVYWYQQSLDQGLQFLIQYYNGEERAKGNILERFSAQQFPDLHSELNLSSLELGDSALYFCASSADFRGQGRRAGNTIYFGEGSWLTVV.

This rearrangement joins TRBV19 to TRBJ1-1, with D unclear. V was trimmed by 5 bases and J by 0 bases, leaving 10 bases between them. Germline lookup yields CDR1 LNHDA and CDR2 SQIVND (reference sequence). The CDR3 covers 14 residues. The CDR3 region is CASSAAGLNTEAFF. DNA for the CDR3: TGTGCCAGTAGTGCTGCAGGTTTGAACACTGAAGCTTTCTTT. Drawing the rest from reference TRBV19 and TRBJ1-1, the complete variable domain is DGGITQSPKYLFRKEGQNVTLSCEQNLNHDAMYWYRQDPGQGLRLIYYSQIVNDFQKGDIAEGYSVSREKKESFPLTVTSAQKNPTAFYLCASSAAGLNTEAFFGQGTRLTVV.

By proportion, this clone is medium-sized. The chain recombines TRBV11-3 with TRBJ1-1; D is undetermined. The V gene lost 1 base and the J gene lost 1 base, with 10 bases spanning the gap. The CDR3 has 15 residues. In germline, CDR1 is SGHNT, CDR2 YENEEA. The DNA for the CDR3 is TGTGCCAGCAGCTTAGGTGGACGAGAGAACACTGAAGCTTTCTTT. Its translation: CASSLGGRENTEAFF.

This clone turned up a few times. The CDR3 spells CASSVGDRGLRETQYF. DNA for the CDR3: TGTGCCAGCAGCGTAGGCGACAGGGGACTTCGAGAGACCCAGTACTTC. The V call is TRBV9, the J call TRBJ2-5, with 8 nucleotides matching TRBD1. Germline lookup yields CDR1 SGDLS and CDR2 YYNGEE. The CDR3 extends over 16 amino acids. Trimming took 0 bases from V and 4 from J; bases not matched to a gene: 8.

The J gene is TRBJ2-2, the V gene TRBV6-8; D call uncertain. CDR1 MNHGY and CDR2 SAAAGT come from the germline V gene. The CDR3 covers 12 residues. V was shortened by 7 bases and J by 4 bases, with 7 bases between the two germline ends. The CDR3 loop reads CASKTSTGELFF. The CDR3 nucleotides read TGTGCCAGCAAGACATCCACCGGGGAGCTGTTTTTT.

The CDR3 region is CASSPARGYASGANVLTF. The DNA of the CDR3 is TGTGCCAGCTCACCCGCGCGGGGGTACGCTTCTGGGGCCAACGTCCTGACTTTC. V usage is TRBV18 and J usage is TRBJ2-6; 7 bases are a match to TRBD2. Germline values: CDR1 KGHSH, CDR2 LQKENI. The CDR3 contains 18 residues. After removal of 3 bases from V and 1 base from J, the junction contained 9 bases not matched to a gene.

The CDR3 sequence: CASAGTGTFYGYTF. In DNA form, the CDR3 reads TGTGCCAGTGCCGGGACAGGGACCTTCTATGGCTACACCTTC. The chain links TRBV19 to TRBJ1-2; 9 bases are shared with TRBD1. Germline-derived CDR1 and CDR2 are LNHDA and SQIVND (reference sequence). V lost 8 bases, J lost 4 bases, and 8 bases stayed unmatched. The CDR3 contains 14 residues.

V usage is TRBV14 and J usage is TRBJ1-5; D gene uncertain. V was clipped by 2 bases and J by 0 bases, with 14 bases between them. The CDR3 extends over 17 amino acids. Germline values: CDR1 SGHDN, CDR2 FVKESK. Here the CDR3 DNA reads TGTGCCAGCAGCCAAAAAAAGGGCGGGTATAGCAATCAGCCCCAGCATTTT. This encodes CASSQKKGGYSNQPQHF.